A single sample gave rise to the 2 T cell receptor beta chains below, sequenced in a study of low-dose radiotherapy and immunotherapy resistance in tumors (dated 2022 in TCRdb). Explained via the paper, the time point label denotes: after trial treatment. According to the study, the label for this sample's treatment or condition signals: LDRT plus nivolumab, ipilimumab, low-dose cyclophosphamide and aspirin (RACIN trial). Sequencing instrument: Illumina HiSeq 2500. Superscript III and a set of TRAV- and TRBV-specific primers were used to synthesize first-strand cDNA, so that both TCRalpha and TCRbeta chains were covered. A roughly 19-cycle PCR with Phusion amplified the TCRs, pairing a constant-region primer with the adapter that was attached to the V primers. TCRdb reprocessed the public reads (quality trimming at Q25 with fastp, clone calling with MiXCR) and kept in-frame beta chains. For every CDR3 protein sequence, its rows merge into one entry that carries the most common genes and DNA. This sample is represented by approximately 84,000 distinct CDR3 sequences; 15% to 20% of them were singletons. Of the sample, approximately 1.3% falls within the top ten clones.

The material sequenced was PBMCs, taken after low-dose radiotherapy plus immunotherapy. These receptors all come from a male donor with prostate cancer.

The CDR3 sequence is CASSSAQGPEKLFF. CDR3 DNA: TGTGCCAGCAGTAGCGCACAGGGGCCTGAAAAACTGTTTTTT. V usage is TRBV6-2 or TRBV6-3 and J usage is TRBJ1-4; TRBD1 matches at 7 bases. The CDR3 runs 14 residues. Germline V CDR1 and CDR2: MNHEY, SVGEGT. V was clipped by 5 bases and J by 7 bases; unmatched bases: 7.

This clonotype has a count of ten or more. The chain joins TRBV20-1 to TRBJ2-5, with TRBD1 matching 8 bases. Per germline, CDR1 DFQATT and CDR2 SNEGSKA (reference sequence). This CDR3 region has 13 residues. V dropped 3 bases and J dropped 4; count of bases not matched to a gene: 4. In DNA, the CDR3 is TGCAGTGCTAGGCGGCAGGGGGCAGAGACCCAGTACTTC. Encoded protein: CSARRQGAETQYF.